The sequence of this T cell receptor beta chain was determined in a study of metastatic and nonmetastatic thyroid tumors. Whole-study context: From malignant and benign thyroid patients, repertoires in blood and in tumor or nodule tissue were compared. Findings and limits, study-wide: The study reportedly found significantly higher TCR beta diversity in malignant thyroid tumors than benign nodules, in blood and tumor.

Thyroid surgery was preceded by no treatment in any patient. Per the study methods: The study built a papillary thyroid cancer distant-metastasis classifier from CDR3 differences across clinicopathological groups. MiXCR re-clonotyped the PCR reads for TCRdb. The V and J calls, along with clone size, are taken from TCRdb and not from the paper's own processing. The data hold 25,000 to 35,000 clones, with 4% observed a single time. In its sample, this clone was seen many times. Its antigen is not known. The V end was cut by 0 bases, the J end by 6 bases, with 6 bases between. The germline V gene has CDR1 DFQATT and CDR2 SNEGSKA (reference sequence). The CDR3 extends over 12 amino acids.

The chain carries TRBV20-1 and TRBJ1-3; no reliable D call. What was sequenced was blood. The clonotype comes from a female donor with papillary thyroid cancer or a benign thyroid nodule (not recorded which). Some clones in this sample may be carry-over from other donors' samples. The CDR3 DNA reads TGCAGTGCTAGAGACCTGGAAAACACCATATATTTT. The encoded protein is CSARDLENTIYF.